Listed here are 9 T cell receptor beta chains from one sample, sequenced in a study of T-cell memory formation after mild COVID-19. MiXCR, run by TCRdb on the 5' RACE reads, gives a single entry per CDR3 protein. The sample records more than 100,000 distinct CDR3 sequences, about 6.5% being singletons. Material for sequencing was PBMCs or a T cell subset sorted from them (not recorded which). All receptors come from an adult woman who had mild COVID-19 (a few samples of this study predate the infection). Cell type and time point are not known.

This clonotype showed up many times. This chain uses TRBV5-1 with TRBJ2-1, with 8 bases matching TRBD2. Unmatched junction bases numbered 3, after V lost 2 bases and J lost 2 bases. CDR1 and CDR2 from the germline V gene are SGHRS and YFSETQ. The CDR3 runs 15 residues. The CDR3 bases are TGCGCCAGCAGCTTAGGAGCGGGGGCCTACAATGAGCAGTTCTTC. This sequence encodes CASSLGAGAYNEQFF.

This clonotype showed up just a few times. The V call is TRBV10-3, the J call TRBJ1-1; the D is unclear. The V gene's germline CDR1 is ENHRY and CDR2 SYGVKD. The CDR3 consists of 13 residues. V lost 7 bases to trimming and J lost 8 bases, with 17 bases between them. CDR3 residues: CAINLDPAAEAFF. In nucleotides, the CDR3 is TGTGCCATCAACTTAGACCCCGCGGCGGAAGCTTTCTTT.

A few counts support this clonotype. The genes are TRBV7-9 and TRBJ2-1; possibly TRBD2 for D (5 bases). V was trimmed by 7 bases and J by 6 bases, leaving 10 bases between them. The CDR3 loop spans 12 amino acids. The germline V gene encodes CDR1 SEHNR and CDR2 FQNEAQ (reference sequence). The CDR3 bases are TGTGCCAGCATCGGGGTTTCCAATGAGCAGTTCTTC. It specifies CASIGVSNEQFF.

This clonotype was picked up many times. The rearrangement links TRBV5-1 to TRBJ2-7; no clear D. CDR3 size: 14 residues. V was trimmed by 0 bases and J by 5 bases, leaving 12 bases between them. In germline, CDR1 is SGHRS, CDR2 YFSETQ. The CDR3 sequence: CASSLDRRDNEQYF. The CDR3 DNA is TGCGCCAGCAGCTTGGACCGCCGCGACAACGAGCAGTACTTC.

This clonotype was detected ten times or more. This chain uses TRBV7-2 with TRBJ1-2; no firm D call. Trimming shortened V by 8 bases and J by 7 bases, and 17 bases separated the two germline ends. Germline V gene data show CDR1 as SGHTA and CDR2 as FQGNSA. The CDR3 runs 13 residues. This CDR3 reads CASGTYVDGGYTF. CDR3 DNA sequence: TGTGCCAGCGGCACGTACGTGGACGGTGGCTACACCTTC.

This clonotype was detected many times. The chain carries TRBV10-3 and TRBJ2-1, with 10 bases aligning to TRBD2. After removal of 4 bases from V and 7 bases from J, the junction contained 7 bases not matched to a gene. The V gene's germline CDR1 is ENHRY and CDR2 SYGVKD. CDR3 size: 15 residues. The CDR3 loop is CAISAPSGRMNEQFF. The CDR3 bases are TGTGCCATCAGTGCTCCTAGCGGGAGAATGAATGAGCAGTTCTTC.

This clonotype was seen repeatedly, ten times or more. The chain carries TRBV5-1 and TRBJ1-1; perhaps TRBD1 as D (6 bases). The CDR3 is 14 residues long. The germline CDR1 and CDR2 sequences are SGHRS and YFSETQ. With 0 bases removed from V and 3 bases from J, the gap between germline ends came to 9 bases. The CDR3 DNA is TGCGCCAGCAGCTTGGGGGGGCAGGACACTGAAGCTTTCTTT. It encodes CASSLGGQDTEAFF.

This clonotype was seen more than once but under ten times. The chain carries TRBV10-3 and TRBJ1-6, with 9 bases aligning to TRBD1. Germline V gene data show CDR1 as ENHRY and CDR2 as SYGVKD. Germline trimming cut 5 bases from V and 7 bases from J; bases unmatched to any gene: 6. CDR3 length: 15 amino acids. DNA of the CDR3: TGTGCCATCAGTCGGACAGGGGTCTTAAATTCACCCCTCCACTTT. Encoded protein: CAISRTGVLNSPLHF.

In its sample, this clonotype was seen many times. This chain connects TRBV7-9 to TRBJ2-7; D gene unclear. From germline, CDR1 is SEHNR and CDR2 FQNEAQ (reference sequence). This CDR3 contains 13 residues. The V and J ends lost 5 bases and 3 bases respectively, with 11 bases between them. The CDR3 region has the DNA TGTGCCAGCAGCCCTACCCCGAACTACGAGCAGTACTTC. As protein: CASSPTPNYEQYF.